This entry describes one T cell receptor (beta chain). Its antigen remains unknown. Primers for the PCR totalled 60 Vbeta and 13 Jbeta. Method: immunoSEQ multiplex PCR; TCRdb's copy keeps in-frame clones and lacks some. The repertoire holds roughly 120,000 clones, with roughly 15% as singletons. The data are from a study of cytomegalovirus exposure and HLA in healthy donors. Overall study: Earlier work reported 100 million to 130 million unique TCR beta sequences from 150 million to 200 million T cells.

V trimming: 3 bases; J trimming: 3 bases; junction bases outside the gene matches: 6. The CDR3 spans 15 residues. From germline, CDR1 is MGHRA and CDR2 YSYEKL. Study-level findings and limits: Researchers reported in a later analysis that common viral pathogens appeared linked to several top clusters. Immune exposure information comprised only CMV serostatus. The HLA-A and HLA-B alleles of most subjects were reportedly predicted accurately from TCR beta sequences.

This TCR came from a woman aged 18-29 years in good health and CMV-seronegative. The chain carries TRBV4-1 and TRBJ2-7, with 9 positions matching TRBD1. The sample consisted of PBMCs. DNA for the CDR3: TGCGCCAGCAGCCAGGGACAGGGCGGGGACTACGAGCAGTACTTC. It yields the protein CASSQGQGGDYEQYF.